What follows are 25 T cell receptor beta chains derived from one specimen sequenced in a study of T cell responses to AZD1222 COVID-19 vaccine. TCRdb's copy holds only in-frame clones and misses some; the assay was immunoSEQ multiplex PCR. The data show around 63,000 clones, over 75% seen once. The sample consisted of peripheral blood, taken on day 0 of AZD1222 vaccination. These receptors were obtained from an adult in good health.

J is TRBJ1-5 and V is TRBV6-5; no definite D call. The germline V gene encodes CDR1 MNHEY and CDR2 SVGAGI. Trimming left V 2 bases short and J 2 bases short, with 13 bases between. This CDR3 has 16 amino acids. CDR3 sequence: CASSYLGVNGNQPQHF. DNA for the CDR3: TGTGCCAGCAGTTACCTCGGGGTTAATGGCAATCAGCCCCAGCATTTT.

This chain's CDR3 is CASSRDGSSTDTQYF. The CDR3 DNA reads as TGTGCCAGCAGCCGGGACGGTTCTAGCACAGATACGCAGTATTTT. This chain connects TRBV5-4 to TRBJ2-3; D assignment may be TRBD1 or TRBD2 (5 bases each). The CDR3 sequence is 15 residues long. Trimming removed 4 bases at V and 0 bases at J, with 12 bases between. Germline V CDR1 and CDR2: SGHNT, YYREEE (reference sequence). The whole variable domain, remainder taken from reference TRBV5-4 and TRBJ2-3, is ETGVTQSPTHLIKTRGQQVTLRCSSQSGHNTVSWYQQALGQGPQFIFQYYREEENGRGNFPPRFSGLQFPNYSSELNVNALELDDSALYLCASSRDGSSTDTQYFGPGTRLTVL.

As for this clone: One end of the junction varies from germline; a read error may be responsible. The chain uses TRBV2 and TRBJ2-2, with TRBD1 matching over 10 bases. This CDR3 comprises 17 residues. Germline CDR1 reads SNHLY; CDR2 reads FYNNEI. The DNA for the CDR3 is TGTGCCAGCCGTGAAGGGTTGAGACAGGGGGCGACCGGGGAGCTGTTTTTT. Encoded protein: CASREGLRQGATGELFF.

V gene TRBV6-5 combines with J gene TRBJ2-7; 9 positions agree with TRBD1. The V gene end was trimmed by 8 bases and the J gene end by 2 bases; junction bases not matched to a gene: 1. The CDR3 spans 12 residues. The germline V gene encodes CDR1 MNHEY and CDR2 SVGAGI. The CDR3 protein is CASGTGTYEQYF. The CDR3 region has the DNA TGTGCCAGCGGGACAGGGACCTACGAGCAGTACTTC.

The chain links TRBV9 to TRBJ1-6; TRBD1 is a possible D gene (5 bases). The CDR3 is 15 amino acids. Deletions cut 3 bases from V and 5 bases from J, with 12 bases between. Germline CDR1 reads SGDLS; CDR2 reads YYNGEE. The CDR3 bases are TGTGCCAGCAGCGCAACCGGGACGGATAATTCACCCCTCCACTTT. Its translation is CASSATGTDNSPLHF. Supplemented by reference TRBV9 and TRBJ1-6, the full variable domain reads DSGVTQTPKHLITATGQRVTLRCSPRSGDLSVYWYQQSLDQGLQFLIQYYNGEERAKGNILERFSAQQFPDLHSELNLSSLELGDSALYFCASSATGTDNSPLHFGNGTRLTVT.

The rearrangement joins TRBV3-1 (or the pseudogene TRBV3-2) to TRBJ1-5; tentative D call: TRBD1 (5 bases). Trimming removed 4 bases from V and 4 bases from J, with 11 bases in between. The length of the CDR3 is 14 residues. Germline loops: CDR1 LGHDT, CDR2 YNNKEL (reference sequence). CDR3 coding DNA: TGTGCCAGCAGCCTATCACAGGCTAATCAGCCCCAGCATTTT. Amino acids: CASSLSQANQPQHF.

The CDR3 loop reads CSASRVGTYEQYF. DNA for the CDR3: TGCAGTGCTAGTCGGGTGGGTACCTACGAGCAGTACTTC. The chain combines TRBV20-1 with TRBJ2-7; D gene unclear. Trimming left V 3 bases short and J 2 bases short, with 11 bases between. The CDR3 sequence is 13 residues long. Germline V gene sequence: CDR1 DFQATT, CDR2 SNEGSKA (reference sequence).

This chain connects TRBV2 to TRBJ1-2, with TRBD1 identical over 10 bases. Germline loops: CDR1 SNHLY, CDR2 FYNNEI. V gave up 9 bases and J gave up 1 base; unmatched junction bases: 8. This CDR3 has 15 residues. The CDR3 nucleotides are TGTGCCAGGGCTGTGGGACAGGGGATTAACTATGGCTACACCTTC. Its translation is CARAVGQGINYGYTF.

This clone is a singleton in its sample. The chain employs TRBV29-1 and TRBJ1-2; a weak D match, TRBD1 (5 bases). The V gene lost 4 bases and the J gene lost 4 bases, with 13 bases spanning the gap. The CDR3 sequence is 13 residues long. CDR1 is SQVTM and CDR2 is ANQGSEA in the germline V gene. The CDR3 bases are TGCAGCGTTGCTGGAAACGGGGGCTATGGCTACACCTTC. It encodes CSVAGNGGYGYTF.

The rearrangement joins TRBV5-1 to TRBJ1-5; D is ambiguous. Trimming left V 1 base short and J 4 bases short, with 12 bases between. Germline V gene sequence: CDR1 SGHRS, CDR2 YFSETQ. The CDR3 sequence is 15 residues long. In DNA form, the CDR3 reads TGCGCCAGCAGCTTGAGTACAGCACCAAATCAGCCCCAGCATTTT. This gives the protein CASSLSTAPNQPQHF. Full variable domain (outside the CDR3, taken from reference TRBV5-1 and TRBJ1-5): KAGVTQTPRYLIKTRGQQVTLSCSPISGHRSVSWYQQTPGQGLQFLFEYFSETQRNKGNFPGRFSGRQFSNSRSEMNVSTLELGDSALYLCASSLSTAPNQPQHFGDGTRLSIL.

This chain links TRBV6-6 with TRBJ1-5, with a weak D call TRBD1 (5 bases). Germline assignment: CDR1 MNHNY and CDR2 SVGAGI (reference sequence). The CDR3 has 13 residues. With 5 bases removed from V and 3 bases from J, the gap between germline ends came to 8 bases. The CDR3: CASSGRDNQPQHF. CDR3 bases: TGTGCCAGCAGTGGCAGGGACAATCAGCCCCAGCATTTT.

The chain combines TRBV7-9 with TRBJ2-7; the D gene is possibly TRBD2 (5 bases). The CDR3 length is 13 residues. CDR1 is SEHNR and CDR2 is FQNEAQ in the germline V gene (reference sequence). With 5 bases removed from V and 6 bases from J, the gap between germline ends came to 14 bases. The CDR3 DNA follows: TGTGCCAGCAGCGCCGGGGTATCAACCGAGCAGTACTTC. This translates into CASSAGVSTEQYF.

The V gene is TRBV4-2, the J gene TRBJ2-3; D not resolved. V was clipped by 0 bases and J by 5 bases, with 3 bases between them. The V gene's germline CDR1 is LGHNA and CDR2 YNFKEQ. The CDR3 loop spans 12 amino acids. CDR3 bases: TGTGCCAGCAGCCAAGAGGGAGATACGCAGTATTTT. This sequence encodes CASSQEGDTQYF.

CDR3 coding DNA: TGTGCCAGCAGTTCTCCGGATACGCAGTATTTT. It codes for CASSSPDTQYF. The V and J genes are TRBV12-3 or TRBV12-4 and TRBJ2-3, with no clear D. Trimming removed 4 bases at V and 6 bases at J, with 5 bases between. CDR3 length: 11 amino acids.

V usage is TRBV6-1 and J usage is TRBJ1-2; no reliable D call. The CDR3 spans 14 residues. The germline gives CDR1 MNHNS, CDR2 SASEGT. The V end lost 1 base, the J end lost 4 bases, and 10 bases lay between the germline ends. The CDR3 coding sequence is TGTGCCAGCAGTGAAGTCCTGGTCACCTATGGCTACACCTTC. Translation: CASSEVLVTYGYTF.

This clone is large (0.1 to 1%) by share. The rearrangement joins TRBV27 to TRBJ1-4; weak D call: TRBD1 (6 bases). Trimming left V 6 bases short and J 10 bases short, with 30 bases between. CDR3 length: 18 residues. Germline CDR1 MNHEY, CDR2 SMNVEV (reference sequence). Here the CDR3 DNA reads TGTGCCAGCAGAAATACACGGAGGGGGTTAGGTCCGTTAGGAAAACTGTTTTTT. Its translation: CASRNTRRGLGPLGKLFF.

In nucleotides, the CDR3 is TGTGCCAGCAGCTTGGCCGGGGGGATGACTTTCTCTGGAAACACCATATATTTT. The encoded protein is CASSLAGGMTFSGNTIYF. The J gene is TRBJ1-3, the V gene TRBV5-4; weak D call: TRBD1 (5 bases). The CDR3 totals 18 residues. Trimming removed 0 bases at V and 0 bases at J, with 16 bases between. Germline V lookup: CDR1 SGHNT, CDR2 YYREEE (reference sequence). Looking up the rest from reference TRBV5-4 and TRBJ1-3 gives the full variable domain: ETGVTQSPTHLIKTRGQQVTLRCSSQSGHNTVSWYQQALGQGPQFIFQYYREEENGRGNFPPRFSGLQFPNYSSELNVNALELDDSALYLCASSLAGGMTFSGNTIYFGEGSWLTVV.

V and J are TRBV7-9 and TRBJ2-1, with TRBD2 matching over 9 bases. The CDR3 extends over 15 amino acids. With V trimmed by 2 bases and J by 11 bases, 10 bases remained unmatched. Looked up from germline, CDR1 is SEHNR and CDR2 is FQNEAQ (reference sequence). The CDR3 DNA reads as TGTGCCAGCAGCTTAAGTTTTTCTAGCGGGGACCAGCAGTTCTTC. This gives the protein CASSLSFSSGDQQFF.

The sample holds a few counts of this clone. In DNA form, the CDR3 reads TGCGCCAGCATAGTCAGCAATGAAGCTTTCTTT. This translates into CASIVSNEAFF. The chain has TRBV10-2 and TRBJ1-1; D is ambiguous. Germline CDR1 WSHSY, CDR2 SAAADI. This CDR3 contains 11 residues. V lost 7 bases, J lost 7 bases, and 10 bases lay in between.

The CDR3 DNA reads TGTGCCAGCAGCTTGGCAGGGGGCTCTGGAAACACCATATATTTT. Protein product: CASSLAGGSGNTIYF. The rearrangement uses TRBV27 and TRBJ1-3; the match to TRBD1 covers 7 bases. CDR3 size: 15 residues. CDR1 is MNHEY, CDR2 SMNVEV, per germline (reference sequence). J gave up 0 bases and V 6 bases, and 5 bases lay outside the gene matches.

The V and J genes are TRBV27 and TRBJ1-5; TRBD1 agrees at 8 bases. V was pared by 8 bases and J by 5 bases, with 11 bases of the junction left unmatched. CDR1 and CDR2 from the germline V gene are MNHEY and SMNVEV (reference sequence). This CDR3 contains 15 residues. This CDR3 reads CASRPLDRGYQPQHF. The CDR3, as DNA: TGTGCCAGCCGACCACTCGACAGGGGTTATCAGCCCCAGCATTTT.

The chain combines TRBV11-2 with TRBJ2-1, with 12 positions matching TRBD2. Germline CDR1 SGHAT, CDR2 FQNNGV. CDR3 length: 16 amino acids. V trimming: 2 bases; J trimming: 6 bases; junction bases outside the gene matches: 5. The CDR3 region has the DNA TGTGCCAGCAGCTTAACGACTAGCGGGGGTCTCAATGAGCAGTTCTTC. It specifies CASSLTTSGGLNEQFF.

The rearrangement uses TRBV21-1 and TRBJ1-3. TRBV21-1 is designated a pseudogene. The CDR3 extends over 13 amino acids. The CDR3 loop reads CASSKRRGDTIYF. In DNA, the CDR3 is TGTGCCAGCAGCAAAAGGAGGGGGGACACCATATATTTT.

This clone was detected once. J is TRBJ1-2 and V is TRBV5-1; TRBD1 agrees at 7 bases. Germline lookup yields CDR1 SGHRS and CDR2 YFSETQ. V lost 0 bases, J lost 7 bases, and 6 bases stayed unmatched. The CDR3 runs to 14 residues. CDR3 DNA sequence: TGCGCCAGCAGCTTGGAGACAGGGCCTTCTGGCTACACCTTC. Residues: CASSLETGPSGYTF.

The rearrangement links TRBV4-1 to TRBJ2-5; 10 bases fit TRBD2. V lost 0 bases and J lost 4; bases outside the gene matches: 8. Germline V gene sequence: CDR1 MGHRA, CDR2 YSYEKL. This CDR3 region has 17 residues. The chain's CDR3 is CASSQDVGLATRETQYF. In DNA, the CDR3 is TGCGCCAGCAGCCAAGATGTGGGACTAGCGACCCGAGAGACCCAGTACTTC.